This TCR beta chain derives from a study of control samples from healthy donors and cancer patients. The protocol was immunoSEQ multiplex PCR, while the TCRdb copy is restricted to in-frame clones and leaves out a portion. The sample has more than 95,000 clones, approximately 92% seen once. CDR1 is SEHNR and CDR2 is FQNEAQ in the germline V gene (reference sequence). V dropped 1 base and J dropped 1 base, with 7 bases sitting between them. The CDR3 is 15 residues long. The gene calls are TRBV7-9 and TRBJ2-2; no clear D gene. Sequenced sample: PBMCs. The receptor comes from a man older than 75 with head and neck cancer. The DNA for the CDR3 is TGTGCCAGCAGCTTAGTCCAGGTGAACACCGGGGAGCTGTTTTTT. Amino acid sequence: CASSLVQVNTGELFF.